The clone carrying this TCR beta chain was seen a few times. This sample was taken from a study of cytomegalovirus exposure and HLA in healthy donors. The primer mix had 60 Vbeta and 13 Jbeta primers. TCRdb keeps only in-frame clones here, not all; method: immunoSEQ multiplex PCR. Among tens of thousands of clones listed, 65% were seen once. This CDR3 has 19 residues. Unmatched junction bases numbered 14, after V lost 3 bases and J lost 8 bases. CDR1 SGHRS and CDR2 YFSETQ come from the germline V gene. The V call is TRBV5-1, the J call TRBJ2-4; 16 bases are a match to TRBD2. Sequencing was done on a sample of PBMCs. This receptor was identified in a woman aged 50 to 60 in good health and CMV-seropositive. The CDR3 DNA reads as TGCGCCAGCAGCTACCGCGGGACTAGCGGGGGGGCCAGACAGTACATTCAGTACTTC. Translated: CASSYRGTSGGARQYIQYF.